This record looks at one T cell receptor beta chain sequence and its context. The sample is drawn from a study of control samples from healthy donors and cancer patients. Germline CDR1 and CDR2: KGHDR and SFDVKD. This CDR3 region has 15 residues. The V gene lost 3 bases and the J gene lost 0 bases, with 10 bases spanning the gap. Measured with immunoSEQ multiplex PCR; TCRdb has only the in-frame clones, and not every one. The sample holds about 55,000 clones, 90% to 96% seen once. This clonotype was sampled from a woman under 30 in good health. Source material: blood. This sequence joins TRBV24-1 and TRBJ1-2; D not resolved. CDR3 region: CATSDVGTSNYGYTF. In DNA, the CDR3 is TGTGCCACCAGTGATGTTGGTACTTCTAACTATGGCTACACCTTC.